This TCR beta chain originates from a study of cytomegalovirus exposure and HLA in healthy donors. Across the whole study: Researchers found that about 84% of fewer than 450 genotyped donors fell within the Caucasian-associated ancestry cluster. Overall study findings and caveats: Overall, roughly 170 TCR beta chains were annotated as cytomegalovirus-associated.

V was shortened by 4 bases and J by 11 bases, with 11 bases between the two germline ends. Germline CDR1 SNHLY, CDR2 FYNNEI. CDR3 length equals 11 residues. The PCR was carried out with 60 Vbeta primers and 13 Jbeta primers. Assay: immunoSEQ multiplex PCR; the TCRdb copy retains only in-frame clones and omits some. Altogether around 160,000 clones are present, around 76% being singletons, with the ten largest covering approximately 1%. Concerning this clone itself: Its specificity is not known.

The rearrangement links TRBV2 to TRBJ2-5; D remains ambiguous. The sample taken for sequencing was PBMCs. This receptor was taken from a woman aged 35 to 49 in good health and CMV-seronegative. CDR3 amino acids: CASSAEAEQYF. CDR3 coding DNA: TGTGCCAGCAGTGCCGAGGCGGAGCAGTACTTC.